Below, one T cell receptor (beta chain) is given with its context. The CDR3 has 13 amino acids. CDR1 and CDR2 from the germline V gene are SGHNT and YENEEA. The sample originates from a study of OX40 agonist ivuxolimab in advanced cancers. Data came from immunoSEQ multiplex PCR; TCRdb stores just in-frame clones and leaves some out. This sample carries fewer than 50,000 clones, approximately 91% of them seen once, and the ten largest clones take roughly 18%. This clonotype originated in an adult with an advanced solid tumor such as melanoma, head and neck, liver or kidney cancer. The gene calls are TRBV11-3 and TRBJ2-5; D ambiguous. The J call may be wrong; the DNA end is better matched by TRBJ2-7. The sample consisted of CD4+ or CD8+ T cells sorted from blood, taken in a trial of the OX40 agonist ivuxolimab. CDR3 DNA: TGTGCCAGCAGCTTACAGGTGTCCTACGAGCAGTACTTC. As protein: CASSLQVSYEQYF.